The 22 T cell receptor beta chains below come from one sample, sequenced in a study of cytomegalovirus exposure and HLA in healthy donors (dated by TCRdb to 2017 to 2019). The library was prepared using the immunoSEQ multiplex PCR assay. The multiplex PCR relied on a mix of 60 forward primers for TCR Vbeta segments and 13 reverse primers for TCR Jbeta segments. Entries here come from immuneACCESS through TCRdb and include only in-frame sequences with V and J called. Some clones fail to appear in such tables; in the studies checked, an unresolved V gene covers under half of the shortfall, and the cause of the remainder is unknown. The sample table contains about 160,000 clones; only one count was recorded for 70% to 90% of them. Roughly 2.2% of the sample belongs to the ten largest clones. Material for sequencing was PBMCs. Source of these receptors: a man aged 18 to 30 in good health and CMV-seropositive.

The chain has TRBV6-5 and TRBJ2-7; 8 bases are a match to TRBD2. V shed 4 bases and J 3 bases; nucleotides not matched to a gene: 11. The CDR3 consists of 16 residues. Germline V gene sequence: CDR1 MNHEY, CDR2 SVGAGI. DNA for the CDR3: TGTGCCAGCAGTTTTGGGGGGACTAGTATCCGCTACGAGCAGTACTTC. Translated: CASSFGGTSIRYEQYF.

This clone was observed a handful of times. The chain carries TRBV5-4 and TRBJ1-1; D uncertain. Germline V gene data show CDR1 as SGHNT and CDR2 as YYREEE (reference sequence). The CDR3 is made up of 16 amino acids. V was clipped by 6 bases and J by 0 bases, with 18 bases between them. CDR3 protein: CASTGPGVTLNTEAFF. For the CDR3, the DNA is TGTGCCAGCACAGGCCCCGGGGTGACCTTGAACACTGAAGCTTTCTTT. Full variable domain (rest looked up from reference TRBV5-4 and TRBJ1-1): ETGVTQSPTHLIKTRGQQVTLRCSSQSGHNTVSWYQQALGQGPQFIFQYYREEENGRGNFPPRFSGLQFPNYSSELNVNALELDDSALYLCASTGPGVTLNTEAFFGQGTRLTVV.

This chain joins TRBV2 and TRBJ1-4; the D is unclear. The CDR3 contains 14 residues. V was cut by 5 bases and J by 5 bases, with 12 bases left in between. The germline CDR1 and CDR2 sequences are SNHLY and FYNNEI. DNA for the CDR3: TGTGCCAGCAGTAGATTAACTTTGAATGAAAAACTGTTTTTT. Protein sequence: CASSRLTLNEKLFF.

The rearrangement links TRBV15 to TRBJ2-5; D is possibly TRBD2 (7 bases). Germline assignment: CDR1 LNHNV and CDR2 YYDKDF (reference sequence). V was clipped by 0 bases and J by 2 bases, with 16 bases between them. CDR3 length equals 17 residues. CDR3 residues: CATSRDIGGGGQETQYF. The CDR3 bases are TGTGCCACCAGCAGAGATATAGGGGGGGGAGGGCAAGAGACCCAGTACTTC.

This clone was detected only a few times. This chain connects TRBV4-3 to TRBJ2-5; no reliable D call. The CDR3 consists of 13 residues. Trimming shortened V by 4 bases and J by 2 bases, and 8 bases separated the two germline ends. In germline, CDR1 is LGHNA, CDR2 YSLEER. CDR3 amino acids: CASSRAFQETQYF. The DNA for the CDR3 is TGCGCCAGCAGCCGGGCGTTTCAAGAGACCCAGTACTTC.

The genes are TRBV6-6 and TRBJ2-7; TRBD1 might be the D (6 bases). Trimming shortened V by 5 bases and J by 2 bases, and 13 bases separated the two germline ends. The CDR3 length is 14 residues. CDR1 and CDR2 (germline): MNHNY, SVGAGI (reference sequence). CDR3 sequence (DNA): TGTGCCAGCAGTCTCCATACAGGGACCTACGAGCAGTACTTC. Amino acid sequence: CASSLHTGTYEQYF.

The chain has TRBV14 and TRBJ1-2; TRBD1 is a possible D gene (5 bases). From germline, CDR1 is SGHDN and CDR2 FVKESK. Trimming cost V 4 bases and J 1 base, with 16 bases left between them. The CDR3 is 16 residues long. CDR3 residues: CASSPLGVTDNYGYTF. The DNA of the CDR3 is TGTGCCAGCAGCCCCCTAGGGGTGACAGATAACTATGGCTACACCTTC.

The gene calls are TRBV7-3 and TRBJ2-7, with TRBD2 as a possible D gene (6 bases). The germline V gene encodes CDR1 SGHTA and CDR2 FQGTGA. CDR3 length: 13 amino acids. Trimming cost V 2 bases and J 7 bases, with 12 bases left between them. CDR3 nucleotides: TGTGCCAGCAGCTTAGGCGCGGGGAGGGAGCAGTACTTC. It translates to CASSLGAGREQYF.

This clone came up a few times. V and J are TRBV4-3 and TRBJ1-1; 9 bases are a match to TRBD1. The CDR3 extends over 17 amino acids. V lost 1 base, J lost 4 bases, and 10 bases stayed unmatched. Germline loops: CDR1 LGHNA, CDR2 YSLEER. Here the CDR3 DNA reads TGCGCCAGCAGCCAAGGTTCCGGGACAGGGATAGGCACTGAAGCTTTCTTT. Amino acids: CASSQGSGTGIGTEAFF.

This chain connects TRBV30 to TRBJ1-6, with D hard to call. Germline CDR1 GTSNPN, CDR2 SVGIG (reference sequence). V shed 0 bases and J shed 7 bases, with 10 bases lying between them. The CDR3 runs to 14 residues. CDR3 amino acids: CAWSVSGRNSPLHF. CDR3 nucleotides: TGTGCCTGGAGTGTAAGCGGGAGGAATTCACCCCTCCACTTT.

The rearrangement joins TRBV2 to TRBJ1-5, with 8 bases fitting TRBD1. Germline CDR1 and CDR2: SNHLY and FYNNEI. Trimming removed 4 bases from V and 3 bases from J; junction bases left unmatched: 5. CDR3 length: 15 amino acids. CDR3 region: CASSGGTGYNQPQHF. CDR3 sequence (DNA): TGTGCCAGCAGTGGGGGGACAGGCTACAATCAGCCCCAGCATTTT. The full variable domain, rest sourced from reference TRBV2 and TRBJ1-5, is EPEVTQTPSHQVTQMGQEVILRCVPISNHLYFYWYRQILGQKVEFLVSFYNNEISEKSEIFDDQFSVERPDGSNFTLKIRSTKLEDSAMYFCASSGGTGYNQPQHFGDGTRLSIL.

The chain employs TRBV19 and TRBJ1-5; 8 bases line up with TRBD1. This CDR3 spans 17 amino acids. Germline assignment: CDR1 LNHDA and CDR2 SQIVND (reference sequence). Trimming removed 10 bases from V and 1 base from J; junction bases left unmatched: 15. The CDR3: CATQRGRGRGSNQPQHF. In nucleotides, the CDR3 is TGTGCCACCCAAAGGGGCAGGGGGCGGGGGAGCAATCAGCCCCAGCATTTT.

CDR3 loop: CASSPRPSEPPFQETQYF. CDR3 nucleotides: TGTGCCAGCAGCCCCAGACCTAGCGAACCTCCCTTCCAAGAGACCCAGTACTTC. The chain combines TRBV7-9 with TRBJ2-5; possible D gene TRBD2, 6 bases. CDR3 length equals 18 residues. Germline assignment: CDR1 SEHNR and CDR2 FQNEAQ (reference sequence). Trimming removed 5 bases at V and 1 base at J, with 23 bases between.

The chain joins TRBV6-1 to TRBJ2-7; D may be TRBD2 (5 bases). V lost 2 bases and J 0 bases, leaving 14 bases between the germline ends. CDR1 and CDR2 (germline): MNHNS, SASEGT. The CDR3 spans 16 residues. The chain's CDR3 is CASSENFGGYSYEQYF. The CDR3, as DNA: TGTGCCAGCAGTGAAAACTTTGGAGGCTACTCCTACGAGCAGTACTTC.

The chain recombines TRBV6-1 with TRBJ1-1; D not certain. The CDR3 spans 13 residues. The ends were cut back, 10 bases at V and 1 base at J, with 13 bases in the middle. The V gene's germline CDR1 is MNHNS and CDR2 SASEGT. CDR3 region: CATQGLANTEAFF. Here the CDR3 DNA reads TGTGCCACCCAAGGACTCGCGAACACTGAAGCTTTCTTT.

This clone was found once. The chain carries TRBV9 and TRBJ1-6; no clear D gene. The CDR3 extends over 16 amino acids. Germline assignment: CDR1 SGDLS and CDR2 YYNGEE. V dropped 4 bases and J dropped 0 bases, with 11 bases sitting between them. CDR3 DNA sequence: TGTGCCAGCAGCCCCGGCCCGGGCTCCTATAATTCACCCCTCCACTTT. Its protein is CASSPGPGSYNSPLHF.

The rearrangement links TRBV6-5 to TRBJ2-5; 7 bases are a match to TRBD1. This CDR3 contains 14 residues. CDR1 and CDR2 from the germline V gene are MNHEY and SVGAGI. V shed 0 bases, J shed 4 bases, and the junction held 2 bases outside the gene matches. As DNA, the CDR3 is TGTGCCAGCAGTTACTCGTCAGGGGGAGAGACCCAGTACTTC. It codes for CASSYSSGGETQYF.

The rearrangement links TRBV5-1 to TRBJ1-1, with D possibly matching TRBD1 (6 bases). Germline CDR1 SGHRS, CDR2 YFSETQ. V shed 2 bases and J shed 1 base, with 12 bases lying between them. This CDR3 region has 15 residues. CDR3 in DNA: TGCGCCAGCAGCTTATCGACAGGACCGAACACTGAAGCTTTCTTT. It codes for CASSLSTGPNTEAFF. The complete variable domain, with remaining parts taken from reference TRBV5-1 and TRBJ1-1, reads KAGVTQTPRYLIKTRGQQVTLSCSPISGHRSVSWYQQTPGQGLQFLFEYFSETQRNKGNFPGRFSGRQFSNSRSEMNVSTLELGDSALYLCASSLSTGPNTEAFFGQGTRLTVV.

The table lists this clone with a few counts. CDR3: CAWSWSGRNNEQFF. The DNA of the CDR3 is TGTGCCTGGAGTTGGAGCGGGAGAAACAATGAGCAGTTCTTC. The genes are TRBV30 and TRBJ2-1, with 8 bases matching TRBD2. The V and J ends lost 2 bases and 5 bases, in that order; junction bases with no gene match: 5. The CDR3 covers 14 residues. Germline CDR1 is GTSNPN and CDR2 is SVGIG (reference sequence).

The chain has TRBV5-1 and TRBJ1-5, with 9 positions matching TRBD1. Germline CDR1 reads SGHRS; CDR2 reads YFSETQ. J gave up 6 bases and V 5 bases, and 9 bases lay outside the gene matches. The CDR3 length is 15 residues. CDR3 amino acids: CASSSTGGWGQPQHF. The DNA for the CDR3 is TGCGCCAGCAGTTCTACAGGGGGCTGGGGTCAGCCCCAGCATTTT.

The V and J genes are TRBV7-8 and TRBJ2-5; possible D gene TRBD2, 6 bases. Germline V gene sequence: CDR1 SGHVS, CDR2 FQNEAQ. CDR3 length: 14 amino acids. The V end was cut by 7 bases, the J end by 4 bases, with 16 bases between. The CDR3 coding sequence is TGTGCCAGCATCCGAGGAGGGGCGGGAGAGACCCAGTACTTC. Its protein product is CASIRGGAGETQYF.

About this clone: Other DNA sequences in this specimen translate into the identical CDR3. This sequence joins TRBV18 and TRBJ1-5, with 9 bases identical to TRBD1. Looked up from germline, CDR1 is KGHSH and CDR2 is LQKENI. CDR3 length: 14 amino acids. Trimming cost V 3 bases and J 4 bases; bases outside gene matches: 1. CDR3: CASSPGTGNQPQHF. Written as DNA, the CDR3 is TGTGCCAGCTCACCGGGGACAGGGAATCAGCCCCAGCATTTT.